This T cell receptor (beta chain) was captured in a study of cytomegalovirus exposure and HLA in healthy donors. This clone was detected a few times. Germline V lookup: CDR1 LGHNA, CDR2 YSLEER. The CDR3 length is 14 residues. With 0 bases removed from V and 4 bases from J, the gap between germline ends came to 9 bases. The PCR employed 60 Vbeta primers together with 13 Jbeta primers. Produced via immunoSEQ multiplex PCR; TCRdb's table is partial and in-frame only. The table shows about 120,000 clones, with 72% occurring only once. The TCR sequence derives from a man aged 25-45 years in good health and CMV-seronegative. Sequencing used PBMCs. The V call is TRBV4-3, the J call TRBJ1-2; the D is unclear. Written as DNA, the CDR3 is TGCGCCAGCAGCCAAGATATACAGACCTATGGCTACACCTTC. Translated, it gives CASSQDIQTYGYTF.